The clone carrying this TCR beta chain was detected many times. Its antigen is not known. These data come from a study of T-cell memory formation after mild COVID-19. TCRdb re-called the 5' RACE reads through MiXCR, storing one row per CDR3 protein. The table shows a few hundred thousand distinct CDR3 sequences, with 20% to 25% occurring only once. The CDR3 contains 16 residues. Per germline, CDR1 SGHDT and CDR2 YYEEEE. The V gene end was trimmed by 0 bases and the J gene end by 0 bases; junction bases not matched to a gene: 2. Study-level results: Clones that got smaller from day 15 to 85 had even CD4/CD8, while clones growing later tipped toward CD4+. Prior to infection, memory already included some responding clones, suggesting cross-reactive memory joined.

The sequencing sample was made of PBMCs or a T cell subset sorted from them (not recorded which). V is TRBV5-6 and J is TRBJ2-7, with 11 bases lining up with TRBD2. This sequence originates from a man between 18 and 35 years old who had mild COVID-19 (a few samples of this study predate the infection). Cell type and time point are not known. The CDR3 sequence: CASSLASGGYSYEQYV. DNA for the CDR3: TGTGCCAGCAGCTTGGCTAGCGGGGGGTACTCCTACGAGCAGTACGTC.